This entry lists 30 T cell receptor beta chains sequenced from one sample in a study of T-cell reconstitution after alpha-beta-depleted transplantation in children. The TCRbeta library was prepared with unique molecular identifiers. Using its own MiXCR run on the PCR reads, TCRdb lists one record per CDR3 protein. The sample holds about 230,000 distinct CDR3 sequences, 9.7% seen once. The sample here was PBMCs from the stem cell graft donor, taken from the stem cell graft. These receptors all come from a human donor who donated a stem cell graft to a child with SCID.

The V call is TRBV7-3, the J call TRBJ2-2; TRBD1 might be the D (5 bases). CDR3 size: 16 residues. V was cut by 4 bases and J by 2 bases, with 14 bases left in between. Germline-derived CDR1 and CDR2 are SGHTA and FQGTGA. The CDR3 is CASSSEFGHNTGELFF. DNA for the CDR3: TGTGCCAGCAGCTCCGAATTCGGACATAACACCGGGGAGCTGTTTTTT. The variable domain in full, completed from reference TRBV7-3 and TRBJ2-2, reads GAGVSQTPSNKVTEKGKYVELRCDPISGHTALYWYRQSLGQGPEFLIYFQGTGAADDSGLPNDRFFAVRPEGSVSTLKIQRTERGDSAVYLCASSSEFGHNTGELFFGEGSRLTVL.

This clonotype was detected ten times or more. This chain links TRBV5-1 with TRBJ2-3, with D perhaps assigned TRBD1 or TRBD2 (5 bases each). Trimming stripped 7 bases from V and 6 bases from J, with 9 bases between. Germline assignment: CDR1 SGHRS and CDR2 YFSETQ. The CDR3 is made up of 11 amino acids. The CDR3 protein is CASGEGDTQYF. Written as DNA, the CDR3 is TGCGCCAGCGGAGAGGGGGATACGCAGTATTTT.

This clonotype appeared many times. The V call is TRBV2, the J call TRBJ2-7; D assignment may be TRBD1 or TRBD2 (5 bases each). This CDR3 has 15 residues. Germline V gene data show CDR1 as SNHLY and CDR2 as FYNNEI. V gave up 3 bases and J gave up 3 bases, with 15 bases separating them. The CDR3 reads CASSDWERDHYEQYF. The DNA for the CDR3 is TGTGCCAGCAGTGATTGGGAGAGGGACCACTACGAGCAGTACTTC.

CDR3 in amino acids: CASSSRTGGNTGELFF. As DNA, the CDR3 is TGTGCCAGCAGTTCTCGGACAGGCGGGAACACCGGGGAGCTGTTTTTT. The chain is built from TRBV28 and TRBJ2-2; 7 bases agree with TRBD1. Germline CDR1 reads MDHEN; CDR2 reads SYDVKM. Germline trimming cut 4 bases from V and 1 base from J; bases unmatched to any gene: 6. CDR3 length: 16 residues.

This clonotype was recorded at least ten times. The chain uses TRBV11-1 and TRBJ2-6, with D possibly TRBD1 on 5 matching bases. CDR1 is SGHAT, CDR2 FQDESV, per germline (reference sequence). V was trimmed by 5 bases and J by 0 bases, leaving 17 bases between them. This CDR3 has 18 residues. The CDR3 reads CASSKDTYMASGANVLTF. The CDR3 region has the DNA TGTGCCAGCAGCAAGGACACCTATATGGCCTCTGGGGCCAACGTCCTGACTTTC. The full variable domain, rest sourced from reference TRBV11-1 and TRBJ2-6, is EAEVAQSPRYKITEKSQAVAFWCDPISGHATLYWYRQILGQGPELLVQFQDESVVDDSQLPKDRFSAERLKGVDSTLKIQPAELGDSAMYLCASSKDTYMASGANVLTFGAGSRLTVL.

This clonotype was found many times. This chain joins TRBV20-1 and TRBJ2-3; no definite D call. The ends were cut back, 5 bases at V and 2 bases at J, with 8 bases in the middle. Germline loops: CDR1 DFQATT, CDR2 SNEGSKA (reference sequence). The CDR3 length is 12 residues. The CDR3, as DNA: TGCAGTGCTTCGCAACCCACAGATACGCAGTATTTT. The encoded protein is CSASQPTDTQYF.

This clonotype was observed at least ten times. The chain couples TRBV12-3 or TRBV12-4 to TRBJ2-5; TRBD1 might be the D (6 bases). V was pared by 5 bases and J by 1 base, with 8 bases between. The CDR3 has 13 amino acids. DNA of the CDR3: TGTGCCAGCAGTCGGACAGTCCAAGAGACCCAGTACTTC. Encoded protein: CASSRTVQETQYF.

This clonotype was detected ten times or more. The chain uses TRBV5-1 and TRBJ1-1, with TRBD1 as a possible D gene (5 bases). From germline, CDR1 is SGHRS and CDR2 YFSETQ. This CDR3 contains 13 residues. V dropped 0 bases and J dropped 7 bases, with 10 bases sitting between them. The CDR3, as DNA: TGCGCCAGCAGCTTGGCCGGGGGATTTGAAGCTTTCTTT. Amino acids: CASSLAGGFEAFF. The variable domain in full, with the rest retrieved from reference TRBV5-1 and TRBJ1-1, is KAGVTQTPRYLIKTRGQQVTLSCSPISGHRSVSWYQQTPGQGLQFLFEYFSETQRNKGNFPGRFSGRQFSNSRSEMNVSTLELGDSALYLCASSLAGGFEAFFGQGTRLTVV.

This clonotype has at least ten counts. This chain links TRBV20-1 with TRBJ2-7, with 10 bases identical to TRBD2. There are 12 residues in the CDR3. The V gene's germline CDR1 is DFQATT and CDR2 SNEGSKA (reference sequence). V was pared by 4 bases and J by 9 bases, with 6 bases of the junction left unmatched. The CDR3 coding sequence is TGCAGTGCTAACCTAGCGGGGGCTCGGCAGTACTTC. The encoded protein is CSANLAGARQYF.

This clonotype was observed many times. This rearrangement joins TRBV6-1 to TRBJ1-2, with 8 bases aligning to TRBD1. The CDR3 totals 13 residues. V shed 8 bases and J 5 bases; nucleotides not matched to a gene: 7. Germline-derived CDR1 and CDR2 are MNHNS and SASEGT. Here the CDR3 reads CASGGQESYGYTF. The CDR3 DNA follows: TGTGCCAGCGGGGGACAGGAATCTTATGGCTACACCTTC.

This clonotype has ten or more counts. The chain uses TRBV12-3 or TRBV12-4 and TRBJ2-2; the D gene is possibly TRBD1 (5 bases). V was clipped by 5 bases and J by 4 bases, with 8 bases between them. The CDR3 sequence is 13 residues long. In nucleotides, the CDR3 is TGTGCCAGCAGTCGACAGCTCACCGGGGAGCTGTTTTTT. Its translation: CASSRQLTGELFF.

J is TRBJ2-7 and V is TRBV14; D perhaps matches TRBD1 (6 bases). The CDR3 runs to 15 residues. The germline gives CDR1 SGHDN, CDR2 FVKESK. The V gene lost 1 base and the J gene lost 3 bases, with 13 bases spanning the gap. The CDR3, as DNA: TGTGCCAGCAGCCAAGGGCAGGGGCTCGGCTACGAGCAGTACTTC. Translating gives CASSQGQGLGYEQYF.

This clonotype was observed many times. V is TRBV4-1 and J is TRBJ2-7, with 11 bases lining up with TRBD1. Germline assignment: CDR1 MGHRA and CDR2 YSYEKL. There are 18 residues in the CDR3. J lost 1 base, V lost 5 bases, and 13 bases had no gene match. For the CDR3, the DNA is TGCGCCAGCAGCAAAGGGGGACAGGGGGACATATTGTCCTACGAGCAGTACTTC. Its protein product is CASSKGGQGDILSYEQYF.

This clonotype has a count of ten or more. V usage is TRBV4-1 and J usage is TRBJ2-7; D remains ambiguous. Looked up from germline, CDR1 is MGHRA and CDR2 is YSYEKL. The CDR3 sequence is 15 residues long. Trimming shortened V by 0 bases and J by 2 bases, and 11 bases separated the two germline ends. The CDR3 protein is CASSQDPGFTYEQYF. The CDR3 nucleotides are TGCGCCAGCAGCCAAGATCCAGGTTTCACCTACGAGCAGTACTTC.

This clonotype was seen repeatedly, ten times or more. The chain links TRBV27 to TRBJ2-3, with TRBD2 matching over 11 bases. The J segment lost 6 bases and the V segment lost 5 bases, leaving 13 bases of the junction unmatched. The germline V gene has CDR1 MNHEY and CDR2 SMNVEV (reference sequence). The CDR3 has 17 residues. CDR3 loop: CASSPITSGGLFDTQYF. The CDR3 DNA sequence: TGTGCCAGCAGTCCCATTACTAGCGGGGGCCTGTTTGATACGCAGTATTTT.

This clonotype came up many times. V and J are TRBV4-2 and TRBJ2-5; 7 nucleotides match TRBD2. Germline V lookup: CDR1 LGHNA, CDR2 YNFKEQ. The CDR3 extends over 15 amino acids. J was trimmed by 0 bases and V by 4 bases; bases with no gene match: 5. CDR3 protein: CASSRLAVYQETQYF. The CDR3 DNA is TGTGCCAGCAGCCGGCTAGCGGTTTACCAAGAGACCCAGTACTTC.

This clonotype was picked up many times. In nucleotides, the CDR3 is TGTGCCAGCAGTCACGGGGGGGACGGGGATCAGCCCCAGCATTTT. It yields the protein CASSHGGDGDQPQHF. The V gene is TRBV6-5, the J gene TRBJ1-5, with D maybe TRBD1 (5 bases). CDR3 length equals 15 residues. The V and J ends lost 5 bases and 5 bases respectively, with 16 bases between them. Germline-derived CDR1 and CDR2 are MNHEY and SVGAGI.

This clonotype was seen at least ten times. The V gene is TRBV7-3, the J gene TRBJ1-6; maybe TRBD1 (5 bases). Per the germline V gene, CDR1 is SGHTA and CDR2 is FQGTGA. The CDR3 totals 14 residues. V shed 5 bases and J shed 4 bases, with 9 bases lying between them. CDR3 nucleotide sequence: TGTGCCAGCAGCCGGGACTCGTATAATTCACCCCTCCACTTT. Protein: CASSRDSYNSPLHF.

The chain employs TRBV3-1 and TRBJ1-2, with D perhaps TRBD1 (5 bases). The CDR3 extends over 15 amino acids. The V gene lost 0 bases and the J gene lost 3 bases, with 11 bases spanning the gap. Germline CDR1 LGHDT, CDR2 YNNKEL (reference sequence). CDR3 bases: TGTGCCAGCAGCCAAGACTCGGGACGGGACTATGGCTACACCTTC. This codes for CASSQDSGRDYGYTF.

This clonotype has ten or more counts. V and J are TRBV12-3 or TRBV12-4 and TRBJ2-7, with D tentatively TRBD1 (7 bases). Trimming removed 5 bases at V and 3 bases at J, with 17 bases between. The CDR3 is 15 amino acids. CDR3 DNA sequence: TGTGCCAGCAGTACCGGAGGGACAGCCGTCTACGAGCAGTACTTC. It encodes CASSTGGTAVYEQYF.

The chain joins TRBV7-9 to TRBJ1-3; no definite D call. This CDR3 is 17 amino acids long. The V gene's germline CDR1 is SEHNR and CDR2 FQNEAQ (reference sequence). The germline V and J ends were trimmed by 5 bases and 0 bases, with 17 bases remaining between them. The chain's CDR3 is CASSPTSYQFSGNTIYF. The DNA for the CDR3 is TGTGCCAGCAGCCCAACAAGTTACCAATTCTCTGGAAACACCATATATTTT.

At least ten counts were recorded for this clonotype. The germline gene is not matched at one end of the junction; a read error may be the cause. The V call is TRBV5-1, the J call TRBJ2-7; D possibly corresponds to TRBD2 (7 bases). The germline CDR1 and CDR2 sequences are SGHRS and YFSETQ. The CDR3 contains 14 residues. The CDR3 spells CASSLGGVSYEQYF. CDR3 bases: TGTGCCAGCAGCTTAGGGGGGGTCTCCTACGAGCAGTACTTC.

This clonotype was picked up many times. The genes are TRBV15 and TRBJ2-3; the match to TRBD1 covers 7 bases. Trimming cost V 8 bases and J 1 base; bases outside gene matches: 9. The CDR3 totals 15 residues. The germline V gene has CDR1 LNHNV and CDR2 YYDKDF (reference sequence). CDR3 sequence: CATEGTAKGTDTQYF. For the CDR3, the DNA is TGTGCCACCGAAGGGACAGCCAAAGGCACAGATACGCAGTATTTT.

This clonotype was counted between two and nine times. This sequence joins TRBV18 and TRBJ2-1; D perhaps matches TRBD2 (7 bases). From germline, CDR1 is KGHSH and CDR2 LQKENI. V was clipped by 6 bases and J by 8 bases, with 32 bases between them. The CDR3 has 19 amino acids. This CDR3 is CASSPWEGGETWALDEQFF. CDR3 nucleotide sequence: TGTGCCAGCTCCCCTTGGGAGGGGGGCGAAACCTGGGCCCTCGATGAGCAGTTCTTC.

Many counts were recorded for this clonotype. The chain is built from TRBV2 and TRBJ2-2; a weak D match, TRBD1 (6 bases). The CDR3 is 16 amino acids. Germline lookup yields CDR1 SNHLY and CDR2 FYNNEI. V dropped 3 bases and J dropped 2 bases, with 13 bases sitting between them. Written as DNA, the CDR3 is TGTGCCAGCAGTGATGAGAGGACAGAAAACACCGGGGAGCTGTTTTTT. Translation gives CASSDERTENTGELFF.

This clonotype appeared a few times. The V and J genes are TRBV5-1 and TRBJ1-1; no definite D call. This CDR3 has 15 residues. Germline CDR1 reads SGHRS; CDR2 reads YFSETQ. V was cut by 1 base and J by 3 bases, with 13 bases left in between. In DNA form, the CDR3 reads TGCGCCAGCAGCTTGCGAGGCGCGTTGGACACTGAAGCTTTCTTT. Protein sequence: CASSLRGALDTEAFF.

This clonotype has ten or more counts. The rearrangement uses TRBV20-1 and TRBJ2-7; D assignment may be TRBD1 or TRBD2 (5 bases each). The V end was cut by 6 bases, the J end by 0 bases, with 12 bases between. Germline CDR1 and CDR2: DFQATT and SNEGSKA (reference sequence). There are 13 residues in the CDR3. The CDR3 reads CSAGDRSSYEQYF. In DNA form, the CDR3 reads TGCAGTGCGGGGGACCGCAGCTCCTACGAGCAGTACTTC.

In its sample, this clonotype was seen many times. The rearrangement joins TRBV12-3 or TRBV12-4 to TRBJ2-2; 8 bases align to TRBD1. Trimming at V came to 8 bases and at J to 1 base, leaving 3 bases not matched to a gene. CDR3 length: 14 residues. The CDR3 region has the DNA TGTGCCAGCGCCGGGACAGGGAACACCGGGGAGCTGTTTTTT. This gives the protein CASAGTGNTGELFF.

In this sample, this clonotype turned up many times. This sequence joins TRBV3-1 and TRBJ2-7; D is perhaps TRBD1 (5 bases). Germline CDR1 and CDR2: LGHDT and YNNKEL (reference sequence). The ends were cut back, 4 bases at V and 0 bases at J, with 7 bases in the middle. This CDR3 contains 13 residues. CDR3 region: CASSRQRSYEQYF. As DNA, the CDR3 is TGTGCCAGCAGCCGACAGCGCTCCTACGAGCAGTACTTC.

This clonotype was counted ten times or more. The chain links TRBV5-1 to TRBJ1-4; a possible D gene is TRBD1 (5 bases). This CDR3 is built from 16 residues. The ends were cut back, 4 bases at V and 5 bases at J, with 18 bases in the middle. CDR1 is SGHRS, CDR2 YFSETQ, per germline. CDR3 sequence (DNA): TGCGCCAGCAGCCAGGGCTCCGTCGGACAAAATGAAAAACTGTTTTTT. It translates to CASSQGSVGQNEKLFF.